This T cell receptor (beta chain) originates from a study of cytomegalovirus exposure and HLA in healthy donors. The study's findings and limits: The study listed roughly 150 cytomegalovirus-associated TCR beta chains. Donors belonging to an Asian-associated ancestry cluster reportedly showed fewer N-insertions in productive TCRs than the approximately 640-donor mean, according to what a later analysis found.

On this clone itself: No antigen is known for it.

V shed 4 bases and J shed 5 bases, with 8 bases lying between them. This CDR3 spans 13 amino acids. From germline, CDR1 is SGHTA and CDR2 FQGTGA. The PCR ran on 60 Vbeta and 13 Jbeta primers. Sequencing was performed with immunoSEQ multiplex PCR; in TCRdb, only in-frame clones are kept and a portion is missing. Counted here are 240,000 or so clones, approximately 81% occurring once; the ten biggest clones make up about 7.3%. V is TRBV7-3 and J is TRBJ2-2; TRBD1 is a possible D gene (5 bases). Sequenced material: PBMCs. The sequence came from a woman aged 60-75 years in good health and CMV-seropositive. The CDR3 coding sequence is TGTGCCAGCAGCTCCCAGGGTACCGGGGAGCTGTTTTTT. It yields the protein CASSSQGTGELFF.